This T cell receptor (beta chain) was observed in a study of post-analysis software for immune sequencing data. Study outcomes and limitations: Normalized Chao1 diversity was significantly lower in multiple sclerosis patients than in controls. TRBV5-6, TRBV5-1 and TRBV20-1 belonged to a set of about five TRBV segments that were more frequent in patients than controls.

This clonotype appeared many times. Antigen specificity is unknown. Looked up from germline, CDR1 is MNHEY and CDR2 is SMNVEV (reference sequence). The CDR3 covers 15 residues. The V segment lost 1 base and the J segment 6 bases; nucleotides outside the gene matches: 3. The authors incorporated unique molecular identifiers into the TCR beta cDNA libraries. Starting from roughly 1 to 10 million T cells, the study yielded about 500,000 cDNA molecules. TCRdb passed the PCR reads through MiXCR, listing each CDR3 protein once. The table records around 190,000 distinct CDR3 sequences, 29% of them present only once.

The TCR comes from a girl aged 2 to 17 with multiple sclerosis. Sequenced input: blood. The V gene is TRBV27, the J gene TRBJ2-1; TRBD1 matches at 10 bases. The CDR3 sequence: CASSLWGDRGNEQFF. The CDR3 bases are TGTGCCAGCAGTTTATGGGGGGACAGGGGCAATGAGCAGTTCTTC.